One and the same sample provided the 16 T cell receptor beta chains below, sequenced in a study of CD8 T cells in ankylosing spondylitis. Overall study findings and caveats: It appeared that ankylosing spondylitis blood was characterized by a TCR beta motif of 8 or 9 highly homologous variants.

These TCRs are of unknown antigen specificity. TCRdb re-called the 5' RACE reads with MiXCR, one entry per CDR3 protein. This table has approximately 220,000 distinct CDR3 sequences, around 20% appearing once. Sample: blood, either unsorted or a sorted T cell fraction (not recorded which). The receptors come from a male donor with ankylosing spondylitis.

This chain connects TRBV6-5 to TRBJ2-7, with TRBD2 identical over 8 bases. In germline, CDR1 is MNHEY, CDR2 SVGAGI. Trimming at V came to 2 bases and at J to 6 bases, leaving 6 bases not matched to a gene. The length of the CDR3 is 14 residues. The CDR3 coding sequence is TGTGCCAGCAGTTACGACGGGACTAGTACCGAGCAGTACTTC. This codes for CASSYDGTSTEQYF.

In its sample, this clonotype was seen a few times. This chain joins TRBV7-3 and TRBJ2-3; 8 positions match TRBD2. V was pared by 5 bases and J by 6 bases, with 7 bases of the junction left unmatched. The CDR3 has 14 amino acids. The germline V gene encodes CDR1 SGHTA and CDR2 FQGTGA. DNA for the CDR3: TGTGCCAGCAGCCCAGCGGGGGCACCCGATACGCAGTATTTT. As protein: CASSPAGAPDTQYF.

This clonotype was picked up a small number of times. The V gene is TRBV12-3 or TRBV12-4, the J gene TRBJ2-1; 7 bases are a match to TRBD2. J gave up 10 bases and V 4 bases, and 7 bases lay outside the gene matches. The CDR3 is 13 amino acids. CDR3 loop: CASSYGGYGEQFF. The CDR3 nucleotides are TGTGCCAGCAGTTACGGGGGGTATGGGGAGCAGTTCTTC.

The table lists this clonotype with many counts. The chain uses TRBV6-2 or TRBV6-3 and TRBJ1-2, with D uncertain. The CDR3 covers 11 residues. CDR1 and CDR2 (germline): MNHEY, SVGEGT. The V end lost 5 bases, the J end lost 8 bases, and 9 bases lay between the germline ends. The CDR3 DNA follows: TGTGCCAGCAGTCCTTTGGAGGGCTACACCTTC. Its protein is CASSPLEGYTF.

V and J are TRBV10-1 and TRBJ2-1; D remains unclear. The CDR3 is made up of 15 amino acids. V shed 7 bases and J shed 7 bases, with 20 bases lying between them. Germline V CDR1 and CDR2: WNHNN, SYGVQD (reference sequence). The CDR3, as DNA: TGCGCCAGCAACGGTAGGGAACGAGGATGGAATGAGCAGTTCTTC. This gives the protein CASNGRERGWNEQFF.

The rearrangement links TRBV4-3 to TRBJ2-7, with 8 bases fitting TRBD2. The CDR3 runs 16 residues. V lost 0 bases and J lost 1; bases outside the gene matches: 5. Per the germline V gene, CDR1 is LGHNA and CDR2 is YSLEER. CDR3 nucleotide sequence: TGCGCCAGCAGCCAAGATACTAGCGGCCCTTCCTACGAGCAGTACTTC. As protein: CASSQDTSGPSYEQYF.

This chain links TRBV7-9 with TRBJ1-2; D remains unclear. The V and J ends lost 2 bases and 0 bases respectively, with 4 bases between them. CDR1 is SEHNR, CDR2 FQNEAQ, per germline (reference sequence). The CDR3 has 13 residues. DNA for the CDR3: TGTGCCAGCAGCTTAATCACTAACTATGGCTACACCTTC. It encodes CASSLITNYGYTF.

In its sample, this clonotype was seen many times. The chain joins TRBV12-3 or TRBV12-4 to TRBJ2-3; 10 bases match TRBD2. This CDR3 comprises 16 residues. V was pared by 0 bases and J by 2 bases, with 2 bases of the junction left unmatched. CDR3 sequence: CASSLAAGGLTDTQYF. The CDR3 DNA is TGTGCCAGCAGTTTAGCAGCGGGGGGGCTCACAGATACGCAGTATTTT.

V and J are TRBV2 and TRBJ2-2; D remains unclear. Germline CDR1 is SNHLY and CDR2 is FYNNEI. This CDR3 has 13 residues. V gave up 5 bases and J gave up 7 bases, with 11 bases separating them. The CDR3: CASSTAPFGELFF. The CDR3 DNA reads TGTGCCAGCAGTACCGCCCCATTCGGGGAGCTGTTTTTT.

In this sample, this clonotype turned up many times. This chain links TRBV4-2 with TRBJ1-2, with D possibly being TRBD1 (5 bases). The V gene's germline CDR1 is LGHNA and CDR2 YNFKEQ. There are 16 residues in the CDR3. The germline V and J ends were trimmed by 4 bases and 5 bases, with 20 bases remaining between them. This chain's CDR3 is CASSLIAQESSYGYTF. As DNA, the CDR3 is TGTGCCAGCAGCCTGATCGCACAGGAATCATCTTATGGCTACACCTTC.

The CDR3 spells CASSQVAGGPMETQYF. The CDR3 DNA sequence: TGTGCCAGCAGCCAAGTAGCGGGAGGGCCTATGGAGACCCAGTACTTC. The V and J genes are TRBV3-1 and TRBJ2-5; TRBD2 aligns across 11 bases. Trimming at V came to 1 base and at J to 5 bases, leaving 6 bases not matched to a gene. This CDR3 spans 16 amino acids. Germline CDR1 reads LGHDT; CDR2 reads YNNKEL (reference sequence).

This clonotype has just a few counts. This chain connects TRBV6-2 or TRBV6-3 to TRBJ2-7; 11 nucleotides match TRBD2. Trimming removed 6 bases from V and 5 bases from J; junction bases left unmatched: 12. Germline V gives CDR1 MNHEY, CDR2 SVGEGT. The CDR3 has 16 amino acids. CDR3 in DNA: TGTGCCAGCAGCCCCGTGGTAGCGGGAGGGATCCACGAGCAGTACTTC. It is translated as CASSPVVAGGIHEQYF.

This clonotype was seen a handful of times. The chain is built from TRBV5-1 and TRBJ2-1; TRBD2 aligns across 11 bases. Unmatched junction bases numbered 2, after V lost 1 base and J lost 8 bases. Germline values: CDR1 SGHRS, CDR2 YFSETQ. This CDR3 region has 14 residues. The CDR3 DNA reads TGCGCCAGCAGCTTGAGGGGACTAGCGGATGAGCAGTTCTTC. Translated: CASSLRGLADEQFF.

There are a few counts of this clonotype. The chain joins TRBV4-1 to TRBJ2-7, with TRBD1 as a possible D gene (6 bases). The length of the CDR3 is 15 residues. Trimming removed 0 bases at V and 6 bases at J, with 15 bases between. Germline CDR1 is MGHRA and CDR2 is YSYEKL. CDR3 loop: CASSQDIMGRGEQYF. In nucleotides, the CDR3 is TGCGCCAGCAGCCAAGACATCATGGGCAGGGGCGAGCAGTACTTC.

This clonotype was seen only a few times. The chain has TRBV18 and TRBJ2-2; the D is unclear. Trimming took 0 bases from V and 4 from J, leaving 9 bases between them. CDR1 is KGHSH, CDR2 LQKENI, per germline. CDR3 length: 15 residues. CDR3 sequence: CASSPPRGVTGELFF. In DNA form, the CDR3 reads TGTGCCAGCTCACCACCGCGTGGGGTCACCGGGGAGCTGTTTTTT. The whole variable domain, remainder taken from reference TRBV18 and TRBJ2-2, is NAGVMQNPRHLVRRRGQEARLRCSPMKGHSHVYWYRQLPEEGLKFMVYLQKENIIDESGMPKERFSAEFPKEGPSILRIQQVVRGDSAAYFCASSPPRGVTGELFFGEGSRLTVL.

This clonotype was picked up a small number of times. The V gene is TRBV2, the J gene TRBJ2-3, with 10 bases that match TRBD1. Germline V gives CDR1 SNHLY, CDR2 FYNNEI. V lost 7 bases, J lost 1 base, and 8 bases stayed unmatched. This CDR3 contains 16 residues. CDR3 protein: CASTPPGTGGTDTQYF. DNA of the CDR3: TGTGCCAGCACCCCGCCCGGGACAGGGGGCACAGATACGCAGTATTTT.